These 2 T cell receptor beta chains came from one sample sequenced in a study of glioma-infiltrating T cells. Amplification of TCR alpha and beta CDR3 regions from RNA used iRepertoire nested multiplex PCR. MiXCR, applied by TCRdb to the multiplex PCR reads, yields one record per CDR3 protein. The table includes 3,000 to 3,500 distinct CDR3 sequences, 80% to 90% detected once. The sequenced sample was glioma tissue, nonneoplastic brain tissue, or PBMCs (not recorded which). The source of these receptors is a human donor with low-grade glioma or glioblastoma, undergoing nonglioma brain surgery, or in good health (not recorded which).

Details on this clonotype: This beta chain is a stray sequence in a library constructed for alpha chains; its clone size is not meaningful. V usage is TRBV20-1 and J usage is TRBJ1-1; unclear D gene. CDR1 and CDR2 (germline): DFQATT, SNEGSKA (reference sequence). The ends were cut back, 2 bases at V and 1 base at J, with 2 bases in the middle. CDR3 length equals 11 residues. Written as DNA, the CDR3 is TGCAGTGCTAGATCGAACACTGAAGCTTTCTTT. Translating it yields CSARSNTEAFF.

A note on this clonotype: The library was designed around alpha chains, so this beta chain is a stray read whose abundance carries little weight. As DNA, the CDR3 is TGTGCCATCAACCTATCGGGACAGGGCTGGGATGGCTACACCTTC. Protein product: CAINLSGQGWDGYTF. The rearrangement uses TRBV6-1 and TRBJ1-2; 9 bases match TRBD1. This CDR3 comprises 15 residues. V shed 10 bases and J 6 bases; nucleotides not matched to a gene: 15. Looked up from germline, CDR1 is MNHNS and CDR2 is SASEGT.